Below, 30 T cell receptor beta chains from the same sample are listed, as sequenced in a study of cytomegalovirus exposure and HLA in healthy donors. Both 60 Vbeta primers and 13 Jbeta primers went into the PCR. Clones were sequenced by immunoSEQ multiplex PCR, and TCRdb holds only the in-frame ones, with some missing. The top ten clones hold roughly 4.7% of a sample with tens of thousands of clones, about 80% of them seen once. The sequencing sample was made of PBMCs. The receptor set was obtained from a woman aged 25 to 39 in good health and CMV-seronegative.

The CDR3: CSVESGANVLTF. In nucleotides, the CDR3 is TGCAGCGTCGAGTCTGGGGCCAACGTCCTGACTTTC. The J gene is TRBJ2-6, the V gene TRBV29-1, with D unresolved. This CDR3 is 12 amino acids long. V was trimmed by 6 bases and J by 1 base, leaving 4 bases between them. Germline V CDR1 and CDR2: SQVTM, ANQGSEA.

This clone has more than one count but fewer than ten. The chain carries TRBV6-1 and TRBJ1-1; D is perhaps TRBD1 (6 bases). Trimming shortened V by 4 bases and J by 1 base, and 7 bases separated the two germline ends. This CDR3 contains 13 residues. The germline V gene encodes CDR1 MNHNS and CDR2 SASEGT. The CDR3 is CASSVTGNTEAFF. The CDR3 DNA follows: TGTGCCAGCAGTGTGACAGGGAACACTGAAGCTTTCTTT.

This clone was recorded a few times. V gene TRBV19 combines with J gene TRBJ1-1; 7 nucleotides match TRBD1. After removal of 3 bases from V and 1 base from J, the junction contained 2 bases not matched to a gene. CDR3 size: 14 residues. Germline CDR1 LNHDA, CDR2 SQIVND (reference sequence). The CDR3 DNA is TGTGCCAGTAGTATCTACAGGGGGAACACTGAAGCTTTCTTT. It yields the protein CASSIYRGNTEAFF.

This clone was detected only once. This chain joins TRBV11-3 and TRBJ2-7; 9 bases agree with TRBD1. This CDR3 contains 14 residues. Germline loops: CDR1 SGHNT, CDR2 YENEEA. The V gene end was trimmed by 5 bases and the J gene end by 6 bases; junction bases not matched to a gene: 8. The CDR3 loop reads CASSEQGAGAEQYF. CDR3 DNA sequence: TGTGCCAGCAGCGAACAGGGGGCTGGGGCCGAGCAGTACTTC. Full variable domain (outside the CDR3, taken from reference TRBV11-3 and TRBJ2-7): EAGVVQSPRYKIIEKKQPVAFWCNPISGHNTLYWYLQNLGQGPELLIRYENEEAVDDSQLPKDRFSAERLKGVDSTLKIQPAELGDSAVYLCASSEQGAGAEQYFGPGTRLTVT.

The sample holds one count of this clone. The chain is built from TRBV29-1 and TRBJ2-5; tentatively, D is TRBD2 (5 bases). CDR1 is SQVTM and CDR2 is ANQGSEA in the germline V gene. This CDR3 region has 13 residues. V lost 6 bases and J lost 2, with 13 bases in between. The CDR3 bases are TGCAGCGTCCACGGACTGGTTCAAGAGACCCAGTACTTC. Amino acid sequence: CSVHGLVQETQYF.

This chain joins TRBV6-5 and TRBJ2-7, with 9 positions matching TRBD2. The CDR3 loop spans 14 amino acids. With V trimmed by 3 bases and J by 4 bases, 4 bases remained unmatched. Per germline, CDR1 MNHEY and CDR2 SVGAGI. CDR3 in DNA: TGTGCCAGCAGTTATGCGGGAGGGCCTTACGAGCAGTACTTC. Amino acid sequence: CASSYAGGPYEQYF.

A remark on this clone: This specimen includes other DNA sequences encoding the same CDR3. The V call is TRBV29-1, the J call TRBJ1-2; unclear D gene. This CDR3 has 12 residues. Trimming shortened V by 0 bases and J by 4 bases, and 6 bases separated the two germline ends. CDR1 and CDR2 (germline): SQVTM, ANQGSEA. The CDR3 sequence: CSVEDRGYGYTF. The DNA of the CDR3 is TGCAGCGTTGAAGATCGGGGCTATGGCTACACCTTC. Drawing the rest from reference TRBV29-1 and TRBJ1-2, the complete variable domain is SAVISQKPSRDICQRGTSLTIQCQVDSQVTMMFWYRQQPGQSLTLIATANQGSEATYESGFVIDKFPISRPNLTFSTLTVSNMSPEDSSIYLCSVEDRGYGYTFGSGTRLTVV.

The rearrangement joins TRBV7-2 to TRBJ1-2; D unclear. The CDR3 is made up of 15 amino acids. V lost 1 base to trimming and J lost 2 bases, with 11 bases between them. Germline assignment: CDR1 SGHTA and CDR2 FQGNSA. CDR3 DNA sequence: TGTGCCAGCAGCTTAGGAGGGTTAGGGAACTATGGCTACACCTTC. Protein sequence: CASSLGGLGNYGYTF.

This chain connects TRBV5-8 to TRBJ2-5; TRBD1 aligns across 8 bases. V lost 0 bases to trimming and J lost 5 bases; unmatched junction nucleotides: 9. CDR1 SGHTS and CDR2 YDEGEE come from the germline V gene. The CDR3 extends over 16 amino acids. This CDR3 reads CASSLDRQGAWETQYF. The CDR3 DNA reads as TGTGCCAGCAGCTTGGATCGGCAGGGGGCCTGGGAGACCCAGTACTTC.

The rearrangement links TRBV6-6 to TRBJ2-7; 9 bases are a match to TRBD1. Germline CDR1 MNHNY, CDR2 SVGAGI (reference sequence). The CDR3 totals 15 residues. Trimming removed 5 bases from V and 2 bases from J; junction bases left unmatched: 7. Written as DNA, the CDR3 is TGTGCCAGCAGTAACGGACAGGGGATAACCTACGAGCAGTACTTC. Encoded protein: CASSNGQGITYEQYF.

The chain employs TRBV19 and TRBJ2-7, with 9 bases identical to TRBD1. V gave up 6 bases and J gave up 2 bases; unmatched junction bases: 5. The CDR3 contains 14 residues. CDR1 is LNHDA, CDR2 SQIVND, per germline (reference sequence). In nucleotides, the CDR3 is TGTGCCAGTAGCCCTTGGGACAGGGCCTACGAGCAGTACTTC. Translation gives CASSPWDRAYEQYF.

This clone has more than one count but fewer than ten. This sequence joins TRBV7-8 and TRBJ1-1; 8 positions agree with TRBD1. Germline V gene sequence: CDR1 SGHVS, CDR2 FQNEAQ. The J segment lost 1 base and the V segment lost 2 bases, leaving 3 bases of the junction unmatched. The CDR3 runs to 15 residues. The DNA of the CDR3 is TGTGCCAGCAGCTTACCAGGACAGGGGAACACTGAAGCTTTCTTT. It is translated as CASSLPGQGNTEAFF.

The chain joins TRBV6-4 to TRBJ1-5, with a tentative D call TRBD1 (6 bases). The CDR3 has 16 residues. Looked up from germline, CDR1 is MRHNA and CDR2 is SNTAGT. Between the trimmed V and J ends, which lost 11 bases and 0 bases, there was a span of 20 bases. The CDR3 loop reads CAFPRGGGYSNQPQHF. CDR3 in DNA: TGTGCCTTCCCGAGGGGTGGGGGCTATAGCAATCAGCCCCAGCATTTT.

This clone has just a few counts. The V call is TRBV6-1, the J call TRBJ2-7; D possibly corresponds to TRBD2 (5 bases). In germline, CDR1 is MNHNS, CDR2 SASEGT. Deletions cut 7 bases from V and 6 bases from J, with 22 bases between. The CDR3 totals 15 residues. The CDR3 loop reads CASKPTVRGAAEQYF. Written as DNA, the CDR3 is TGTGCCAGCAAGCCTACCGTCCGGGGAGCCGCCGAGCAGTACTTC.

This chain uses TRBV10-3 with TRBJ1-5; D is unresolved. In germline, CDR1 is ENHRY, CDR2 SYGVKD. The CDR3 is 12 amino acids. The CDR3 DNA reads as TGTGCGCCCACTCGAGGGTGGGAGCCCCAGCATTTT. Protein: CAPTRGWEPQHF.

This clone was observed once. V is TRBV5-6 and J is TRBJ2-7; D perhaps matches TRBD1 (5 bases). The CDR3 covers 14 residues. Germline V lookup: CDR1 SGHDT, CDR2 YYEEEE. V gave up 0 bases and J gave up 4 bases, with 11 bases separating them. This CDR3 is CASSLGTTLYEQYF. In DNA, the CDR3 is TGTGCCAGCAGCTTGGGGACAACCCTTTACGAGCAGTACTTC.

The V gene is TRBV30, the J gene TRBJ2-5; D possibly corresponds to TRBD2 (6 bases). Trimming stripped 3 bases from V and 5 bases from J, with 13 bases between. Germline CDR1 is GTSNPN and CDR2 is SVGIG (reference sequence). This CDR3 comprises 13 residues. This CDR3 reads CAWSRNRGETQYF. CDR3 in DNA: TGTGCCTGGAGCCGGAACCGGGGGGAGACCCAGTACTTC.

This clone was seen only a few times. This sequence joins TRBV4-1 and TRBJ1-4, with D tentatively TRBD1 (5 bases). The CDR3 extends over 16 amino acids. V lost 4 bases and J lost 8, with 20 bases in between. The V gene's germline CDR1 is MGHRA and CDR2 YSYEKL. This chain's CDR3 is CASSPPGNVAGEKLFF. The CDR3 nucleotides read TGCGCCAGCAGCCCCCCAGGCAACGTAGCAGGGGAAAAACTGTTTTTT.

J is TRBJ2-3 and V is TRBV7-9; D is possibly TRBD1 (6 bases). The CDR3 runs to 17 residues. The V and J ends lost 4 bases and 5 bases respectively, with 22 bases between them. Per germline, CDR1 SEHNR and CDR2 FQNEAQ (reference sequence). CDR3 DNA: TGTGCCAGCAGCTCCCCCATACAGGGACCCTCCAAAGATACGCAGTATTTT. Protein: CASSSPIQGPSKDTQYF.

The gene calls are TRBV25-1 and TRBJ2-5; no reliable D call. V lost 9 bases to trimming and J lost 5 bases, with 10 bases between them. The CDR3 contains 11 residues. Germline V lookup: CDR1 MGHDK, CDR2 SYGVNS. The CDR3, as DNA: TGTGCCAGTGTGCACGGGGAGACCCAGTACTTC. Protein: CASVHGETQYF.

The gene calls are TRBV7-2 and TRBJ1-2; TRBD1 agrees at 9 bases. Germline V gene lookup returns CDR1 SGHTA and CDR2 FQGNSA. There are 15 residues in the CDR3. The ends lost 5 bases at V and 3 bases at J; junction bases unmatched: 7. CDR3 sequence: CASSIGTGRDYGYTF. The CDR3 nucleotides read TGTGCCAGCAGCATAGGGACAGGGCGTGACTATGGCTACACCTTC.

J is TRBJ2-2 and V is TRBV5-1, with 8 bases that match TRBD2. Germline V gives CDR1 SGHRS, CDR2 YFSETQ. CDR3 length equals 14 residues. V gave up 2 bases and J gave up 4 bases; unmatched junction bases: 1. The CDR3 nucleotides read TGCGCCAGCAGCTTCGGGGGGGCCACCGGGGAGCTGTTTTTT. Encoded protein: CASSFGGATGELFF.

The CDR3 DNA is TGCAGCACGTTAGCGGGGAACACAGATACGCAGTATTTT. Translating it yields CSTLAGNTDTQYF. The chain links TRBV29-1 to TRBJ2-3; 8 bases are shared with TRBD2. Per germline, CDR1 SQVTM and CDR2 ANQGSEA. J was trimmed by 2 bases and V by 8 bases; bases with no gene match: 6. The CDR3 totals 13 residues.

The chain employs TRBV6-5 and TRBJ2-7, with TRBD2 as a possible D gene (5 bases). Deletions cut 6 bases from V and 6 bases from J, with 15 bases between. The CDR3 length is 13 residues. The germline V gene has CDR1 MNHEY and CDR2 SVGAGI. CDR3 DNA: TGTGCCAGCAGCCTCGGACTGTCGGGCGAGCAGTACTTC. Its protein product is CASSLGLSGEQYF.

This chain joins TRBV6-5 and TRBJ1-6, with a weak D call TRBD1 (6 bases). The CDR3 runs 16 residues. Germline V lookup: CDR1 MNHEY, CDR2 SVGAGI. Trimming pared 4 bases from V and 5 bases from J, leaving 15 bases between. In nucleotides, the CDR3 is TGTGCCAGCAGTTCCGGTGGGGGGGCGCATAATTCACCCCTCCACTTT. Protein: CASSSGGGAHNSPLHF.

The chain couples TRBV7-2 to TRBJ2-1, with 9 positions matching TRBD1. The V gene end was trimmed by 4 bases and the J gene end by 9 bases; junction bases not matched to a gene: 10. The CDR3 contains 15 residues. Germline V CDR1 and CDR2: SGHTA, FQGNSA. This chain's CDR3 is CASSSSRTGDGEQFF. CDR3 in DNA: TGTGCCAGCAGCTCGTCCCGGACAGGGGACGGTGAGCAGTTCTTC. The full variable domain, in which reference TRBV7-2 and TRBJ2-1 provide the parts outside the CDR3, is GAGVSQSPSNKVTEKGKDVELRCDPISGHTALYWYRQSLGQGLEFLIYFQGNSAPDKSGLPSDRFSAERTGGSVSTLTIQRTQQEDSAVYLCASSSSRTGDGEQFFGPGTRLTVL.

The chain employs TRBV4-1 and TRBJ1-4; 7 bases are a match to TRBD1. Germline values: CDR1 MGHRA, CDR2 YSYEKL. With 4 bases clipped from V and 3 bases from J, the junction kept 8 bases outside the gene matches. The CDR3 has 16 amino acids. The CDR3 region is CASSRQQGIPNEKLFF. The CDR3 bases are TGCGCCAGCAGCCGCCAACAGGGGATACCTAATGAAAAACTGTTTTTT.

The rearrangement uses TRBV10-3 and TRBJ1-1; 7 bases line up with TRBD1. The CDR3 is made up of 13 amino acids. J gave up 4 bases and V 5 bases, and 4 bases lay outside the gene matches. Germline values: CDR1 ENHRY, CDR2 SYGVKD. CDR3 protein: CAISKDRATEAFF. The CDR3 region has the DNA TGTGCCATCAGTAAAGACAGGGCCACTGAAGCTTTCTTT.

This chain connects TRBV30 to TRBJ1-2, with TRBD1 identical over 10 bases. Losses at the gene ends were 3 bases for V and 8 bases for J; bases not matched to a gene: 9. The CDR3 runs to 14 residues. Germline CDR1 reads GTSNPN; CDR2 reads SVGIG (reference sequence). The CDR3 DNA reads as TGTGCCTGGAGCCCTGGGACAGGGGAAGGGGGCTACACCTTC. Residues: CAWSPGTGEGGYTF.

This chain links TRBV30 with TRBJ2-7; 8 nucleotides match TRBD1. Germline-derived CDR1 and CDR2 are GTSNPN and SVGIG (reference sequence). Germline trimming cut 7 bases from V and 5 bases from J; bases unmatched to any gene: 10. The CDR3 has 13 amino acids. CDR3 nucleotides: TGTGCCTTTTCCCAGGGGGCTGGGGACGAGCAGTACTTC. It yields the protein CAFSQGAGDEQYF.